This TCR beta chain is from a study of cytomegalovirus exposure and HLA in healthy donors. Study at large: It was reported in a later analysis that the 90 to 150 validation repertoires used the same platform as the 500 to 700 first-cohort repertoires. General study points: Testing in vitro showed three CMV-associated chains specific for CMV antigens. The TCR clusters that emerged in the first cohort tended, a later analysis found, to co-occur in the 120 or so validation repertoires.

Germline values: CDR1 SEHNR, CDR2 FQNEAQ (reference sequence). This CDR3 has 14 residues. Between the trimmed V and J ends, which lost 5 bases and 6 bases, there was a span of 15 bases. TCRdb's table, derived via immunoSEQ multiplex PCR, lists solely in-frame clones and lacks some. The sample records 220,000 or so clones, approximately 83% being singletons. With regard to this clone: Its target is not known.

The receptor was isolated from a woman aged 30 to 39 in good health and CMV-seropositive. Sequenced input: PBMCs. This chain links TRBV7-9 with TRBJ2-3, with D possibly matching TRBD1 (6 bases). The CDR3 protein is CASSPRTEGDTQYF. CDR3 coding DNA: TGTGCCAGCAGCCCGAGGACAGAGGGGGATACGCAGTATTTT. Full variable domain (outside the CDR3, taken from reference TRBV7-9 and TRBJ2-3): DTGVSQNPRHKITKRGQNVTFRCDPISEHNRLYWYRQTLGQGPEFLTYFQNEAQLEKSRLLSDRFSAERPKGSFSTLEIQRTEQGDSAMYLCASSPRTEGDTQYFGPGTRLTVL.